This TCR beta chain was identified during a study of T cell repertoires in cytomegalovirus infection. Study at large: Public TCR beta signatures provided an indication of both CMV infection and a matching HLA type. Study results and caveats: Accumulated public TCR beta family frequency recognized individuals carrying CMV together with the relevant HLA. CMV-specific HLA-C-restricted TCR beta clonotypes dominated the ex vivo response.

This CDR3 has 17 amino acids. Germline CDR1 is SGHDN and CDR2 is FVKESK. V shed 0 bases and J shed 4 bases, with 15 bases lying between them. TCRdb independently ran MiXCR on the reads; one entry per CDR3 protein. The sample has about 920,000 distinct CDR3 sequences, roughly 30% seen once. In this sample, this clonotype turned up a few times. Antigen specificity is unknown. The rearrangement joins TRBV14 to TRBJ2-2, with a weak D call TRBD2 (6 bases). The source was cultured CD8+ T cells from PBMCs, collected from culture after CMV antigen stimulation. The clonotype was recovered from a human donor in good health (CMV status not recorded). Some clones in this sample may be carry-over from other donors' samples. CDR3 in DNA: TGTGCCAGCAGCCAAGATTGGGGAGGTAGCCCCACCGGGGAGCTGTTTTTT. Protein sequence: CASSQDWGGSPTGELFF.